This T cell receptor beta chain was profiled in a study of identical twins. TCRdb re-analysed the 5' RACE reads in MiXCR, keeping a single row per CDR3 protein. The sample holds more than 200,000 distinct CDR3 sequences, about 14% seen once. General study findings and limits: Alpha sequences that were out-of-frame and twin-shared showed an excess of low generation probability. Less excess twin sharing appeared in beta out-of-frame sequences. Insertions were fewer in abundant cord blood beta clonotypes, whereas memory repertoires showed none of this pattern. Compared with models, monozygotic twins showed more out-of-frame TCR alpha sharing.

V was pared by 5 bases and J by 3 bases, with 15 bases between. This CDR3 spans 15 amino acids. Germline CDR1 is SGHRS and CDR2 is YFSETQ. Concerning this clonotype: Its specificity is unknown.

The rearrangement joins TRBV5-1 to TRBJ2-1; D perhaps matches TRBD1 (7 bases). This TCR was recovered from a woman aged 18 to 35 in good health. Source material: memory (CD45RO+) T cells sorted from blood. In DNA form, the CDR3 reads TGCGCCAGCAGTATGGAGGGACAGCGCTACAATGAGCAGTTCTTC. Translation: CASSMEGQRYNEQFF.